This T cell receptor beta chain was identified in a study of cytomegalovirus exposure and HLA in healthy donors. CDR3 length: 17 amino acids. In germline, CDR1 is LNHDA, CDR2 SQIVND (reference sequence). V dropped 7 bases and J dropped 4; count of bases not matched to a gene: 16. Vbeta (60) and Jbeta (13) primers were used in the PCR. Sequencing used immunoSEQ multiplex PCR; TCRdb keeps in-frame clones, though not all of them. This table holds about 190,000 clones, approximately 78% found once. This sequence joins TRBV19 and TRBJ2-3; 8 positions match TRBD1. The sequence derives from a woman between 18 and 29 years old in good health and CMV-seronegative. What was sequenced was PBMCs. The CDR3 protein is CASTQGQGPLSADTQYF. CDR3 bases: TGTGCCAGTACACAAGGACAGGGCCCCCTTAGCGCAGATACGCAGTATTTT.